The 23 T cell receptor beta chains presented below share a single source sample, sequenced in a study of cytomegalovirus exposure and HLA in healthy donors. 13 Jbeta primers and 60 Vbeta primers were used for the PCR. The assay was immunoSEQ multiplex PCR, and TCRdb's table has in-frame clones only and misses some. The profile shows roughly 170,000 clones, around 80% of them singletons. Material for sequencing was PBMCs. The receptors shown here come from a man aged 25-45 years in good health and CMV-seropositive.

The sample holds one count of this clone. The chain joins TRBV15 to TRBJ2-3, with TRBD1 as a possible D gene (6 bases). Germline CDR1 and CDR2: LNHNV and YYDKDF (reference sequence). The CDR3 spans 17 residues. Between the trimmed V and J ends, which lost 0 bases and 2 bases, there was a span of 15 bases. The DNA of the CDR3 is TGTGCCACCAGCAGAGATCGGGGCAGGGGACCCACAGATACGCAGTATTTT. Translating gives CATSRDRGRGPTDTQYF.

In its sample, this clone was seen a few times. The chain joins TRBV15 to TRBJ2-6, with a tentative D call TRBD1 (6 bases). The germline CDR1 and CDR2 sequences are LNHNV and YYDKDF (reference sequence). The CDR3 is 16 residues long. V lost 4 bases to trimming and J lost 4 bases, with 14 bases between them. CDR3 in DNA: TGTGCCACCAGCATGGAAACAGGGACCGGGGCCAACGTCCTGACTTTC. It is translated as CATSMETGTGANVLTF.

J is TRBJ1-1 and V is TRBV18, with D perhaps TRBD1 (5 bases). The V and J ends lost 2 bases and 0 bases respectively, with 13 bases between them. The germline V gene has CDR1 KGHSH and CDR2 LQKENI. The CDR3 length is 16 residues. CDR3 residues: CASSPGVRAMNTEAFF. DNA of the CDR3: TGTGCCAGCTCACCAGGGGTCAGGGCTATGAACACTGAAGCTTTCTTT.

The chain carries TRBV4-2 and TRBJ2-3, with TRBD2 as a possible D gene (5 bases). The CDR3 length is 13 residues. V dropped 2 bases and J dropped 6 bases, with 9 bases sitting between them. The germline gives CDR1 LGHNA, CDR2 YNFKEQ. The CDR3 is CASSQRTLDTQYF. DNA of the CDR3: TGTGCCAGCAGCCAACGGACTCTCGATACGCAGTATTTT.

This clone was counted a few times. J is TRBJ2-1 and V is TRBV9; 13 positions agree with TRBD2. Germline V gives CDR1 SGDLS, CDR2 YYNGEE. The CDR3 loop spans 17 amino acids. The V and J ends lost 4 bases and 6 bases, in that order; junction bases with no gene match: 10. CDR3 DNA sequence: TGTGCCAGCAGCCCCGAGGAACTAGCGGGAGGGGGCAATGAGCAGTTCTTC. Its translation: CASSPEELAGGGNEQFF.

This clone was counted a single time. The CDR3 sequence: CASSPGQGSPRGNIQYF. The CDR3 nucleotides are TGTGCCAGCAGTCCGGGACAGGGTAGTCCTCGGGGTAACATTCAGTACTTC. The V gene is TRBV5-4, the J gene TRBJ2-4; TRBD1 aligns across 9 bases. The CDR3 is 17 amino acids. The trim removed 5 bases at V and 7 bases at J, leaving 16 bases unmatched. Germline V gene sequence: CDR1 SGHNT, CDR2 YYREEE (reference sequence).

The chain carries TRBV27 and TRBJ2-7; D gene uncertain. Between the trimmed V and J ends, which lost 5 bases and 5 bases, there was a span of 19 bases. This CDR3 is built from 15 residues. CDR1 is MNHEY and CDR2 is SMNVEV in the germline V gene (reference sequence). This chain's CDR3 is CASSPPRSPPHEQYF. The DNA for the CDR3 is TGTGCCAGCAGTCCCCCCCGGAGTCCGCCCCACGAGCAGTACTTC.

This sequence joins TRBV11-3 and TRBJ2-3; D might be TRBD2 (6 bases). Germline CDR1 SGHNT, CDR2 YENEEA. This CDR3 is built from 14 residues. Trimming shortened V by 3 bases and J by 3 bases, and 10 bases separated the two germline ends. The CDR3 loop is CASSFARGTDTQYF. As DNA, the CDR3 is TGTGCCAGCAGCTTTGCGCGGGGTACAGATACGCAGTATTTT.

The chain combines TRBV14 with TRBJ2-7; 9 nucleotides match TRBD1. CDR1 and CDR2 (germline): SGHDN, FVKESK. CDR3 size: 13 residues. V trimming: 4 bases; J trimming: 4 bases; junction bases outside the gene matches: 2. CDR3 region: CASSPGTGYEQYF. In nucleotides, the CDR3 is TGTGCCAGCAGCCCCGGGACAGGGTACGAGCAGTACTTC.

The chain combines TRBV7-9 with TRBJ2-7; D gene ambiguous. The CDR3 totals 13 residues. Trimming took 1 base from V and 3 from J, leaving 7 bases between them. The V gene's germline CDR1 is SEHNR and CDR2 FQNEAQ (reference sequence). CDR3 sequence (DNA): TGTGCCAGCAGCTTAGGTTCAGGCTACGAGCAGTACTTC. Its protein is CASSLGSGYEQYF.

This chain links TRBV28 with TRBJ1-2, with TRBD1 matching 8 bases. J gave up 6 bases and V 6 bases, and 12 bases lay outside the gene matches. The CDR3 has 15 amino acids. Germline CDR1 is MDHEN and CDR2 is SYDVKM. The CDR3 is CASSPPTGEINGYTF. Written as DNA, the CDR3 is TGTGCCAGCAGCCCCCCGACAGGGGAAATCAATGGCTACACCTTC.

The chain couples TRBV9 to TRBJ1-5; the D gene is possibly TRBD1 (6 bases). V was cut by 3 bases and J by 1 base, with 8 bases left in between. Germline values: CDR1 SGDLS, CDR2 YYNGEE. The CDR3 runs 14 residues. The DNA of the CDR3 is TGTGCCAGCAGCGCACAGGGCAGCAATCAGCCCCAGCATTTT. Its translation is CASSAQGSNQPQHF. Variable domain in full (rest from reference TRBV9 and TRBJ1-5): DSGVTQTPKHLITATGQRVTLRCSPRSGDLSVYWYQQSLDQGLQFLIQYYNGEERAKGNILERFSAQQFPDLHSELNLSSLELGDSALYFCASSAQGSNQPQHFGDGTRLSIL.

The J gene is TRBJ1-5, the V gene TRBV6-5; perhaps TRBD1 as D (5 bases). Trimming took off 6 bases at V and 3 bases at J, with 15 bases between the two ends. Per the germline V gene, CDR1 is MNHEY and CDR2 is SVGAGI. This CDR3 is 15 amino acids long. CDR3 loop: CASSPGGYLNQPQHF. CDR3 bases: TGTGCCAGCAGCCCCGGGGGATACCTCAATCAGCCCCAGCATTTT.

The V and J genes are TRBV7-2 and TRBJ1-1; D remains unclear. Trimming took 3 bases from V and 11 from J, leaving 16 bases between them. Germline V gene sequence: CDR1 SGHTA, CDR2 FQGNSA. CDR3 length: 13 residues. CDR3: CASSLQWRAVAFF. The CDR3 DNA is TGTGCCAGCAGCTTGCAGTGGAGGGCCGTGGCTTTCTTT.

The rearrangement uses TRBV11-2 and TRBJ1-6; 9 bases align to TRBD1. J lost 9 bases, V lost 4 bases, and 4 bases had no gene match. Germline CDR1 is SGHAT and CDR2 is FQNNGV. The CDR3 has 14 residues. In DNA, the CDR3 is TGTGCCAGCAGCTCAGGGACAGGGTCTTCACCCCTCCACTTT. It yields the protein CASSSGTGSSPLHF.

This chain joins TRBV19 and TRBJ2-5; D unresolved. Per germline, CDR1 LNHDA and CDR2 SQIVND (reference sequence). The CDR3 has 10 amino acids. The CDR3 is CGAGTETQYF. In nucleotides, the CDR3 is TGTGGGGCTGGTACAGAGACCCAGTACTTC.

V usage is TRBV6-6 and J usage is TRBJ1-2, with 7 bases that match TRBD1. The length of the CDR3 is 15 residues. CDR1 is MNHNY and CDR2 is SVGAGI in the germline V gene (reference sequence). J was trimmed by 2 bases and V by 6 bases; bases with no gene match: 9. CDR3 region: CASRSRQGTNYGYTF. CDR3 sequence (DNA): TGTGCCAGCAGAAGTAGACAGGGTACAAACTATGGCTACACCTTC.

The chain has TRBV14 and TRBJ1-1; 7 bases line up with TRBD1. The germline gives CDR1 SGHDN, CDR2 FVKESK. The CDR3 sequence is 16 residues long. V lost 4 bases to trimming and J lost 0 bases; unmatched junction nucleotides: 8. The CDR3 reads CASSPENRGLNTEAFF. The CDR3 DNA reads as TGTGCCAGCAGCCCGGAAAACAGGGGACTGAACACTGAAGCTTTCTTT.

This chain's CDR3 is CASSVLGLAGRTDTQYF. CDR3 nucleotides: TGTGCCAGCAGTGTACTGGGACTAGCGGGCCGCACAGATACGCAGTATTTT. This chain connects TRBV28 to TRBJ2-3; TRBD2 agrees at 12 bases. The ends lost 5 bases at V and 1 base at J; junction bases unmatched: 7. Germline V gene lookup returns CDR1 MDHEN and CDR2 SYDVKM. CDR3 length: 17 amino acids.

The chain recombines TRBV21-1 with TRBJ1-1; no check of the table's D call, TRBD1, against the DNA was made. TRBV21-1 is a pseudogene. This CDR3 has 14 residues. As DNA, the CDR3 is TGTGCCAGCAGCTCCCACGAGGGGACAGCTGAAGCTTTCTTT. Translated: CASSSHEGTAEAFF.

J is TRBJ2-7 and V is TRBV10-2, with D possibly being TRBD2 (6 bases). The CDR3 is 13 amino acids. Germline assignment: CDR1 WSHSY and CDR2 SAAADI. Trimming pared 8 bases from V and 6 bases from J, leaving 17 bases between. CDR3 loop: CASGTGDQREQYF. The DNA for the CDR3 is TGCGCCAGCGGGACGGGAGATCAGCGCGAGCAGTACTTC.

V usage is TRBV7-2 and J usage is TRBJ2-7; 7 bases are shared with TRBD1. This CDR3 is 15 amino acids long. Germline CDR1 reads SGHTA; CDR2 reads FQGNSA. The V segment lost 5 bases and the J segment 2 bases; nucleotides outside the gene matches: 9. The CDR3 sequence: CASSRQGRAPYEQYF. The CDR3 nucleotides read TGTGCCAGCAGCCGACAGGGCAGGGCTCCCTACGAGCAGTACTTC.

The CDR3 sequence is CASSPGLAPDTQYF. The CDR3 nucleotides read TGTGCCAGCAGCCCCGGACTAGCACCAGATACGCAGTATTTT. The chain recombines TRBV7-2 with TRBJ2-3; 8 bases align to TRBD2. The CDR3 has 14 amino acids. Germline values: CDR1 SGHTA, CDR2 FQGNSA. V lost 5 bases, J lost 4 bases, and 5 bases stayed unmatched. The variable domain in full, completed from reference TRBV7-2 and TRBJ2-3, reads GAGVSQSPSNKVTEKGKDVELRCDPISGHTALYWYRQSLGQGLEFLIYFQGNSAPDKSGLPSDRFSAERTGGSVSTLTIQRTQQEDSAVYLCASSPGLAPDTQYFGPGTRLTVL.